What follows are 26 T cell receptor beta chains derived from one specimen sequenced in a study of shared clonotypes between healthy human individuals. Sequencing was performed with immunoSEQ multiplex PCR; in TCRdb, only in-frame clones are kept and a portion is missing. The sample gives approximately 1.5 million clones, 98% of which show up once; under 0.45% is in the top ten. Sequencing was performed on naive CD4+ T cells sorted from blood. The subset: CD45RA+ positively selected. These receptors were obtained from a man aged 25-45 years in good health.

The V gene is TRBV19, the J gene TRBJ1-1, with D possibly matching TRBD1 (5 bases). This CDR3 is 13 amino acids long. Germline V gives CDR1 LNHDA, CDR2 SQIVND (reference sequence). V lost 2 bases, J lost 5 bases, and 9 bases lay in between. The CDR3 reads CASSIQGRTEAFF. In DNA form, the CDR3 reads TGTGCCAGTAGTATACAGGGAAGGACTGAAGCTTTCTTT. Filled out from reference TRBV19 and TRBJ1-1, the complete variable domain reads DGGITQSPKYLFRKEGQNVTLSCEQNLNHDAMYWYRQDPGQGLRLIYYSQIVNDFQKGDIAEGYSVSREKKESFPLTVTSAQKNPTAFYLCASSIQGRTEAFFGQGTRLTVV.

This sequence joins TRBV5-1 and TRBJ2-3; perhaps D is TRBD1 or TRBD2 (6 bases each). V was shortened by 2 bases and J by 2 bases, with 12 bases between the two germline ends. Germline lookup yields CDR1 SGHRS and CDR2 YFSETQ. The CDR3 contains 15 residues. CDR3 DNA sequence: TGCGCCAGCAGCTTCGACTCGGGGGCCACAGATACGCAGTATTTT. The encoded protein is CASSFDSGATDTQYF. The full variable domain, in which reference TRBV5-1 and TRBJ2-3 provide the parts outside the CDR3, is KAGVTQTPRYLIKTRGQQVTLSCSPISGHRSVSWYQQTPGQGLQFLFEYFSETQRNKGNFPGRFSGRQFSNSRSEMNVSTLELGDSALYLCASSFDSGATDTQYFGPGTRLTVL.

The V gene is TRBV6-4, the J gene TRBJ2-2; tentatively, D is TRBD1 or TRBD2 (6 bases each). Germline loops: CDR1 MRHNA, CDR2 SNTAGT. V was clipped by 7 bases and J by 10 bases, with 16 bases between them. The CDR3 contains 13 residues. DNA of the CDR3: TGTGCCAGCAAAGAGGGGGGAAGGGCGGAGCTGTTTTTT. This sequence encodes CASKEGGRAELFF.

The chain couples TRBV18 to TRBJ1-1, with D perhaps matching TRBD1 (6 bases). The germline CDR1 and CDR2 sequences are KGHSH and LQKENI. There are 14 residues in the CDR3. V lost 5 bases, J lost 4 bases, and 14 bases lay in between. The chain's CDR3 is CASSNRDYITEAFF. CDR3 bases: TGTGCCAGCTCAAACAGGGACTATATCACTGAAGCTTTCTTT.

V gene TRBV6-1 combines with J gene TRBJ2-7; 9 bases are shared with TRBD1. The germline CDR1 and CDR2 sequences are MNHNS and SASEGT. The V and J ends lost 3 bases and 4 bases, in that order; junction bases with no gene match: 10. CDR3 length equals 16 residues. This CDR3 reads CASSETLTGGVYEQYF. As DNA, the CDR3 is TGTGCCAGCAGTGAGACCTTGACAGGGGGAGTATACGAGCAGTACTTC.

The chain employs TRBV27 and TRBJ1-1; D is unresolved. The CDR3 loop spans 13 amino acids. Trimming took off 6 bases at V and 2 bases at J, with 10 bases between the two ends. Looked up from germline, CDR1 is MNHEY and CDR2 is SMNVEV (reference sequence). In nucleotides, the CDR3 is TGTGCCAGCAGCGCAATCGGTAACACTGAAGCTTTCTTT. Protein: CASSAIGNTEAFF.

The chain combines TRBV29-1 with TRBJ2-1; D is unclear. The V end was cut by 2 bases, the J end by 14 bases, with 13 bases between. Per the germline V gene, CDR1 is SQVTM and CDR2 is ANQGSEA. The CDR3 is 11 residues long. CDR3: CSVERPPKEFF. As DNA, the CDR3 is TGCAGCGTTGAACGTCCACCAAAGGAGTTCTTC.

The V call is TRBV7-2, the J call TRBJ1-3, with TRBD1 identical over 7 bases. The junction had 7 bases not matched to a gene; V was cut back by 1 base and J by 7 bases. The CDR3 contains 15 residues. The V gene's germline CDR1 is SGHTA and CDR2 FQGNSA. The CDR3 DNA is TGTGCCAGCAGCTTAGGCGGGGACAGATCGAACACCATATATTTT. The encoded protein is CASSLGGDRSNTIYF.

The rearrangement joins TRBV5-4 to TRBJ2-7; 9 bases line up with TRBD2. J gave up 1 base and V 2 bases, and 7 bases lay outside the gene matches. CDR1 is SGHNT and CDR2 is YYREEE in the germline V gene (reference sequence). This CDR3 region has 16 residues. DNA of the CDR3: TGTGCCAGCAGCTTTTCCGGGACTAGCTGGTCCTACGAGCAGTACTTC. It codes for CASSFSGTSWSYEQYF.

This clone appeared once. The same CDR3 arises from other DNA sequences in this sample as well. The J gene is TRBJ2-7, the V gene TRBV5-1; D is uncertain. Germline V gene sequence: CDR1 SGHRS, CDR2 YFSETQ. The germline V and J ends were trimmed by 0 bases and 2 bases, with 9 bases remaining between them. CDR3 length equals 14 residues. CDR3 protein: CASSLEGTPYEQYF. In DNA form, the CDR3 reads TGCGCCAGCAGCTTGGAGGGTACCCCCTACGAGCAGTACTTC.

The gene calls are TRBV5-1 and TRBJ2-2; D is possibly TRBD1 (5 bases). The V end lost 3 bases, the J end lost 7 bases, and 16 bases lay between the germline ends. Germline V lookup: CDR1 SGHRS, CDR2 YFSETQ. This CDR3 contains 15 residues. The CDR3 loop is CASSSQGSDIGELFF. CDR3 coding DNA: TGCGCCAGCAGCTCCCAGGGATCTGATATCGGGGAGCTGTTTTTT. Using reference TRBV5-1 and TRBJ2-2 for the parts outside the CDR3, the full variable domain is KAGVTQTPRYLIKTRGQQVTLSCSPISGHRSVSWYQQTPGQGLQFLFEYFSETQRNKGNFPGRFSGRQFSNSRSEMNVSTLELGDSALYLCASSSQGSDIGELFFGEGSRLTVL.

The genes are TRBV11-2 and TRBJ2-3, with D possibly called TRBD1 or TRBD2 (5 bases each). Trimming left V 0 bases short and J 5 bases short, with 12 bases between. The CDR3 sequence is 15 residues long. CDR1 and CDR2 from the germline V gene are SGHAT and FQNNGV. CDR3 nucleotide sequence: TGTGCCAGCAGCTTAGATTGGGGGTCAGGAGATACGCAGTATTTT. It translates to CASSLDWGSGDTQYF. The full variable domain, its missing parts supplied by reference TRBV11-2 and TRBJ2-3, is EAGVAQSPRYKIIEKRQSVAFWCNPISGHATLYWYQQILGQGPKLLIQFQNNGVVDDSQLPKDRFSAERLKGVDSTLKIQPAKLEDSAVYLCASSLDWGSGDTQYFGPGTRLTVL.

This rearrangement joins TRBV19 to TRBJ2-5; D remains unclear. The CDR3 contains 13 residues. Germline values: CDR1 LNHDA, CDR2 SQIVND (reference sequence). Deletions cut 10 bases from V and 0 bases from J, with 12 bases between. Here the CDR3 reads CATQERYQETQYF. DNA for the CDR3: TGTGCCACCCAAGAAAGGTACCAAGAGACCCAGTACTTC.

This chain joins TRBV28 and TRBJ2-7; 7 bases fit TRBD1. There are 14 residues in the CDR3. Per germline, CDR1 MDHEN and CDR2 SYDVKM. The V and J ends lost 5 bases and 3 bases, in that order; junction bases with no gene match: 7. CDR3 protein: CASSPMGQNYEQYF. The CDR3 DNA reads TGTGCCAGCAGTCCGATGGGACAGAACTACGAGCAGTACTTC.

This chain links TRBV9 with TRBJ2-3, with TRBD2 matching over 13 bases. V was pared by 4 bases and J by 13 bases, with 9 bases of the junction left unmatched. The V gene's germline CDR1 is SGDLS and CDR2 YYNGEE. The CDR3 covers 14 residues. DNA for the CDR3: TGTGCCAGCAGCAGCGGACTAGCGGGGGCTGAAAAGTATTTT. Amino acids: CASSSGLAGAEKYF. Together with reference TRBV9 and TRBJ2-3, the CDR3 gives the full variable domain: DSGVTQTPKHLITATGQRVTLRCSPRSGDLSVYWYQQSLDQGLQFLIQYYNGEERAKGNILERFSAQQFPDLHSELNLSSLELGDSALYFCASSSGLAGAEKYFGPGTRLTVL.

The chain carries TRBV7-8 and TRBJ1-3; D unresolved. There are 12 residues in the CDR3. V lost 5 bases and J lost 4, with 6 bases in between. Germline V CDR1 and CDR2: SGHVS, FQNEAQ. CDR3 nucleotide sequence: TGTGCCAGCAGCCCGCTCGGAAACACCATATATTTT. Protein product: CASSPLGNTIYF.

The chain is built from TRBV11-2 and TRBJ1-5, with no clear D. The V and J ends lost 1 base and 5 bases respectively, with 9 bases between them. The CDR3 spans 14 residues. Germline lookup yields CDR1 SGHAT and CDR2 FQNNGV. The DNA for the CDR3 is TGTGCCAGCAGCTTAGGGACGGGTCATCAGCCCCAGCATTTT. Translation gives CASSLGTGHQPQHF.

V and J are TRBV7-8 and TRBJ1-5; D perhaps matches TRBD1 (6 bases). The V and J ends lost 5 bases and 7 bases respectively, with 15 bases between them. CDR1 SGHVS and CDR2 FQNEAQ come from the germline V gene. This CDR3 comprises 14 residues. The CDR3: CASSRGQGSQPQHF. DNA of the CDR3: TGTGCCAGCAGCCGAGGCCAGGGGAGCCAGCCCCAGCATTTT.

The CDR3 DNA sequence: TGTGCCAGCAGTTTCCCGGGAGCGGGGGAGCTGTTTTTT. Residues: CASSFPGAGELFF. The chain couples TRBV28 to TRBJ2-2, with a weak D call TRBD2 (6 bases). This CDR3 comprises 13 residues. The V and J ends lost 3 bases and 8 bases respectively, with 10 bases between them. Germline-derived CDR1 and CDR2 are MDHEN and SYDVKM.

This rearrangement joins TRBV28 to TRBJ2-3; D is unresolved. Germline CDR1 reads MDHEN; CDR2 reads SYDVKM. CDR3 size: 14 residues. Trimming removed 4 bases at V and 6 bases at J, with 14 bases between. The CDR3 loop is CASSSRSLIDTQYF. DNA for the CDR3: TGTGCCAGCAGTTCGCGGAGCCTGATCGATACGCAGTATTTT. The entire variable domain, with the rest obtained from reference TRBV28 and TRBJ2-3, is as follows: DVKVTQSSRYLVKRTGEKVFLECVQDMDHENMFWYRQDPGLGLRLIYFSYDVKMKEKGDIPEGYSVSREKKERFSLILESASTNQTSMYLCASSSRSLIDTQYFGPGTRLTVL.

This chain connects TRBV7-9 to TRBJ1-5; 8 bases are shared with TRBD1. The V gene end was trimmed by 5 bases and the J gene end by 1 base; junction bases not matched to a gene: 4. The germline V gene has CDR1 SEHNR and CDR2 FQNEAQ (reference sequence). The CDR3 extends over 15 amino acids. The CDR3 region has the DNA TGTGCCAGCAGCAGGACAGGGTCGAGCAATCAGCCCCAGCATTTT. It is translated as CASSRTGSSNQPQHF.

This clone came up once. The gene calls are TRBV5-4 and TRBJ1-4; the D gene is possibly TRBD1 (5 bases). The CDR3 spans 14 residues. Trimming removed 2 bases at V and 2 bases at J, with 7 bases between. Germline values: CDR1 SGHNT, CDR2 YYREEE (reference sequence). In DNA, the CDR3 is TGTGCCAGCAGCTTCAGGGACACTAATGAAAAACTGTTTTTT. The encoded protein is CASSFRDTNEKLFF.

This rearrangement joins TRBV11-2 to TRBJ2-1, with 14 bases matching TRBD2. The germline gives CDR1 SGHAT, CDR2 FQNNGV. The J segment lost 9 bases and the V segment lost 2 bases, leaving 15 bases of the junction unmatched. The CDR3 is made up of 19 amino acids. The CDR3 nucleotides are TGTGCCAGCAGCTTATACAAGACCCGAGGGACTAGCGGGAGAGGTGAGCAGTTCTTC. Translated: CASSLYKTRGTSGRGEQFF.

The chain has TRBV7-8 and TRBJ2-5, with 11 bases fitting TRBD2. Germline-derived CDR1 and CDR2 are SGHVS and FQNEAQ. V was clipped by 10 bases and J by 4 bases; unmatched bases: 2. The CDR3 spans 12 residues. CDR3 loop: CATGTSGETQYF. For the CDR3, the DNA is TGTGCCACCGGGACTAGCGGAGAGACCCAGTACTTC.

The V gene is TRBV15, the J gene TRBJ2-1; 7 nucleotides line up with TRBD1. Trimming at V came to 3 bases and at J to 0 bases, leaving 8 bases not matched to a gene. Germline CDR1 is LNHNV and CDR2 is YYDKDF (reference sequence). The CDR3 length is 17 residues. CDR3 in amino acids: CATSRGDRTLSYNEQFF. The CDR3 DNA reads TGTGCCACCAGCAGGGGGGACAGAACTCTCTCCTACAATGAGCAGTTCTTC.

V is TRBV18 and J is TRBJ2-5, with TRBD1 as a possible D gene (6 bases). The V end was cut by 2 bases, the J end by 6 bases, with 13 bases between. Per germline, CDR1 KGHSH and CDR2 LQKENI. The CDR3 contains 14 residues. In DNA form, the CDR3 reads TGTGCCAGCTCACCAGAGGGGGATGGTAAGACCCAGTACTTC. This gives the protein CASSPEGDGKTQYF.